The following is a T cell receptor beta chain sequence with its context. There is no known antigen for this receptor. The input lacks base qualities; no much larger clone sits a single base away. Each collaborating institution followed its own protocols to collect whole blood in K2EDTA tubes. Collaborator samples were shipped for TCRbeta analysis as frozen whole blood, isolated PBMCs, or DNA extracted from either sample type. V trim: 0 bases; J trim: 2 bases; unmatched bases: 2. The CDR3 runs 15 amino acids, cysteine and phenylalanine included. The CDR3 DNA has 45 bases and is translated from base 1. CDR1 and CDR2, looked up from the germline V gene, are MNHEY and SVGAGI. TCRbeta CDR3 regions were amplified from genomic DNA using the immunoSEQ Assay, a bias-controlled multiplex PCR. Per the authors' processing: Nucleated cell counts per sample were estimated from amplification of reference gene primers within the assay. Sequence reads were collapsed and filtered to measure the absolute abundance of every unique TCRbeta CDR3 rearrangement. Productive Simpson clonality was computed per sample as the square root of Simpson's diversity index over productive rearrangements. The table comes from immuneACCESS by way of TCRdb, which keeps in-frame sequences with V and J called. Part of the clones is missing from these tables; in studies checked, under half for an unresolved V gene and the rest for unknown reasons. V and J calls and clone size follow that table, whereas D and trimming were derived from the DNA. The sample table records around 90,000 clones; 85% to 95% of these occur just once. The ten largest clones represent roughly 5.9% of the sample.

The sample originates from a study of blood T cell repertoires in COVID-19 (dated by TCRdb to about 2020). In terms of the full investigation: The collaborator samples originated in the United States, Italy and Spain and spanned the acute and convalescent phases of COVID-19. The repertoires were released in a freely available public database intended as a resource for research on the immune response to SARS-CoV-2. A de-identified subject ID, COVID-19 status, age in years and sex were almost always included in the sample metadata. The samples were drawn from two sources: the first 160 participants of the ongoing ImmuneRACE study, and 1,000 to 1,500 subjects contributed by 6 global collaborators. The material from the prospective study consisted of cDNA or gDNA derived from T cells, B-cell-depleted T cells, or PBMCs. HLA class I and class II types, where available, came from metadata supplied by the sample provider rather than from assay-based typing. The dataset comprised deeply sampled blood TCRbeta repertoires from subjects exposed to, actively infected with, or recovered from COVID-19. Overall study outcomes, separate from this receptor: Clinical and demographic metadata were provided uncurated, with the amount varying by source and participant.

The sequence was obtained from a woman aged 55 to 70 with active COVID-19. The sequence joins TRBV6-5 to TRBJ2-5, with 8 bases matching TRBD2. Sequencing was done on a sample of peripheral blood. The CDR3 has the sequence CASSYSTGGQETQYF. The bases are TGTGCCAGCAGTTACTCGACGGGAGGGCAAGAGACCCAGTACTTC.